This entry lists 32 T cell receptor beta chains sequenced from one sample in a study of response to subunit inactivated influenza vaccine. TCRdb recomputed calls from the RT-PCR reads with MiXCR, one row per CDR3 protein. The sample lists approximately 680,000 distinct CDR3 sequences; 15% to 19% were seen once. The material was PBMCs from blood, obtained roughly 12 days after vaccination. All receptors derive from a man in his forties or fifties who received an inactivated influenza vaccine.

V gene TRBV5-1 combines with J gene TRBJ2-2; TRBD1 agrees at 8 bases. J gave up 6 bases and V 0 bases, and 4 bases lay outside the gene matches. This CDR3 is 15 amino acids long. Germline-derived CDR1 and CDR2 are SGHRS and YFSETQ. The CDR3 DNA reads as TGCGCCAGCAGCTTGGCACAGGGGGACGCCGGGGAGCTGTTTTTT. It codes for CASSLAQGDAGELFF.

This clonotype was observed a handful of times. The chain employs TRBV5-1 and TRBJ2-1; 9 bases are shared with TRBD2. V lost 4 bases and J lost 10; bases outside the gene matches: 12. Germline V lookup: CDR1 SGHRS, CDR2 YFSETQ. The CDR3 sequence is 15 residues long. CDR3 region: CASSLRIAGAGEQFF. The CDR3 DNA sequence: TGCGCCAGCAGCCTCAGGATAGCGGGGGCGGGGGAGCAGTTCTTC. Drawing the rest from reference TRBV5-1 and TRBJ2-1, the complete variable domain is KAGVTQTPRYLIKTRGQQVTLSCSPISGHRSVSWYQQTPGQGLQFLFEYFSETQRNKGNFPGRFSGRQFSNSRSEMNVSTLELGDSALYLCASSLRIAGAGEQFFGPGTRLTVL.

The genes are TRBV27 and TRBJ2-2; D uncertain. Germline CDR1 reads MNHEY; CDR2 reads SMNVEV (reference sequence). This CDR3 region has 16 residues. V was pared by 2 bases and J by 2 bases, with 12 bases between. The CDR3, as DNA: TGTGCCAGCAGTTTAAACAGAGCACTAAACACCGGGGAGCTGTTTTTT. Encoded protein: CASSLNRALNTGELFF.

The table lists this clonotype with a few counts. The chain employs TRBV7-2 and TRBJ2-4, with 8 nucleotides matching TRBD1. Germline V CDR1 and CDR2: SGHTA, FQGNSA. This CDR3 contains 14 residues. The V gene end was trimmed by 5 bases and the J gene end by 6 bases; junction bases not matched to a gene: 6. CDR3 residues: CASSLRGLGNIQYF. The DNA of the CDR3 is TGTGCCAGCAGCCTCAGGGGGCTGGGAAACATTCAGTACTTC.

This clonotype was seen a few times. The chain carries TRBV4-1 and TRBJ2-2, with D possibly being TRBD2 (6 bases). Germline V lookup: CDR1 MGHRA, CDR2 YSYEKL. The CDR3 is made up of 16 amino acids. V was cut by 1 base and J by 1 base, with 10 bases left in between. CDR3 loop: CASSQAAGRNTGELFF. CDR3 sequence (DNA): TGCGCCAGCAGCCAAGCGGCGGGAAGGAACACCGGGGAGCTGTTTTTT.

V and J are TRBV14 and TRBJ2-5; D is possibly TRBD1 (5 bases). CDR3 length: 13 amino acids. Trimming cost V 1 base and J 13 bases, with 16 bases left between them. Germline V gives CDR1 SGHDN, CDR2 FVKESK. DNA for the CDR3: TGTGCCAGCAGCCAAGTGGGGCAGCCCTGGGCGTACTTC. It translates to CASSQVGQPWAYF.

Comments on this clonotype: One end of the junction is discordant with germline, which a read error may explain. This chain links TRBV20-1 with TRBJ2-1; TRBD2 agrees at 10 bases. CDR1 DFQATT and CDR2 SNEGSKA come from the germline V gene (reference sequence). The length of the CDR3 is 17 residues. The CDR3 reads CCARGGLAPSSYNEQFF. The DNA of the CDR3 is TGCTGTGCTAGAGGGGGACTAGCGCCGAGCTCCTACAATGAGCAGTTCTTC.

This clonotype is judged medium-sized. The chain is built from TRBV27 and TRBJ2-3; TRBD2 agrees at 14 bases. The V segment lost 2 bases and the J segment 4 bases; nucleotides outside the gene matches: 2. Germline assignment: CDR1 MNHEY and CDR2 SMNVEV (reference sequence). CDR3 length: 16 residues. The CDR3 nucleotides read TGTGCCAGCAGTTTAGGGACTAGCGGGAGAGCAGATACGCAGTATTTT. It specifies CASSLGTSGRADTQYF.

This clonotype was observed a few times. V usage is TRBV6-2 or TRBV6-3 and J usage is TRBJ2-1; 9 bases map to TRBD1. Germline CDR1 and CDR2: MNHEY and SVGEGT. V shed 6 bases and J 7 bases; nucleotides not matched to a gene: 10. The CDR3 sequence is 15 residues long. As DNA, the CDR3 is TGTGCCAGCAGATTAGTGGGACAGGGACTAAATGAGCAGTTCTTC. Its translation is CASRLVGQGLNEQFF.

A few counts support this clonotype. The CDR3 spells CASRTSGNVNEQFF. CDR3 DNA sequence: TGTGCCAGCAGGACTAGCGGAAATGTCAATGAGCAGTTCTTC. The chain employs TRBV3-1 and TRBJ2-1; 9 bases align to TRBD2. The CDR3 spans 14 residues. From germline, CDR1 is LGHDT and CDR2 YNNKEL (reference sequence). The V segment lost 6 bases and the J segment 6 bases; nucleotides outside the gene matches: 6.

The chain links TRBV7-9 to TRBJ1-3, with TRBD1 as a possible D gene (6 bases). Germline V gene lookup returns CDR1 SEHNR and CDR2 FQNEAQ (reference sequence). Trimming left V 3 bases short and J 7 bases short, with 16 bases between. This CDR3 contains 15 residues. CDR3 bases: TGTGCCAGCAGCTTTCGACAGGAGCCCACTAACACCATATATTTT. Amino acid sequence: CASSFRQEPTNTIYF.

Ten or more counts support this clonotype. V is TRBV20-1 and J is TRBJ2-1; 7 bases fit TRBD2. The V gene's germline CDR1 is DFQATT and CDR2 SNEGSKA (reference sequence). The J segment lost 10 bases and the V segment lost 3 bases, leaving 18 bases of the junction unmatched. The length of the CDR3 is 16 residues. The CDR3 region is CSARMEPSGLQTEQFF. The CDR3 coding sequence is TGCAGTGCTAGGATGGAGCCTAGCGGCTTACAAACCGAGCAGTTCTTC.

The rearrangement joins TRBV12-3 or TRBV12-4 to TRBJ2-3; the match to TRBD1 covers 9 bases. V trimming: 5 bases; J trimming: 4 bases; junction bases outside the gene matches: 10. This CDR3 has 16 residues. The CDR3 nucleotides read TGTGCCAGCAGTCCATGGGGACAGGGAGTTGCAGATACGCAGTATTTT. It yields the protein CASSPWGQGVADTQYF.

The rearrangement joins TRBV7-6 to TRBJ2-5; D may be TRBD2 (7 bases). There are 14 residues in the CDR3. V was pared by 5 bases and J by 6 bases, with 16 bases between. The germline CDR1 and CDR2 sequences are SGHVS and FNYEAQ. In DNA, the CDR3 is TGTGCCAGCAGCCCCTCCGCGGGGGCCCAGACCCAGTACTTC. Translated: CASSPSAGAQTQYF.

In this sample, this clonotype turned up a few times. CDR3 sequence (DNA): TGCGCCAGCAGCCCGGGAGAGGAGACAGATACGCAGTATTTT. It encodes CASSPGEETDTQYF. V and J are TRBV5-1 and TRBJ2-3; tentative D call: TRBD2 (6 bases). Trimming shortened V by 4 bases and J by 3 bases, and 12 bases separated the two germline ends. Germline V gene lookup returns CDR1 SGHRS and CDR2 YFSETQ. This CDR3 comprises 14 residues.

The chain employs TRBV9 and TRBJ2-1; 13 bases map to TRBD2. CDR3 size: 20 residues. The J segment lost 4 bases and the V segment lost 7 bases, leaving 20 bases of the junction unmatched. Germline V gene data show CDR1 as SGDLS and CDR2 as YYNGEE. CDR3 sequence (DNA): TGTGCCAGCTTTTTTACCGGGACTAGCGGGAATCTATCCCTTTACAATGAGCAGTTCTTC. Translation gives CASFFTGTSGNLSLYNEQFF.

The genes are TRBV28 and TRBJ2-2; a possible D gene is TRBD1 (5 bases). The CDR3 has 13 amino acids. V was cut by 6 bases and J by 3 bases, with 8 bases left in between. CDR1 MDHEN and CDR2 SYDVKM come from the germline V gene. CDR3 nucleotide sequence: TGTGCCAGCAGCGCAGGGTACACCGGGGAGCTGTTTTTT. Translated, it gives CASSAGYTGELFF.

This clonotype was detected a few times. The chain uses TRBV7-6 and TRBJ2-3; no clear D. CDR3 length equals 16 residues. The germline V and J ends were trimmed by 5 bases and 0 bases, with 15 bases remaining between them. From germline, CDR1 is SGHVS and CDR2 FNYEAQ. The CDR3: CASSPTSAYSTDTQYF. DNA of the CDR3: TGTGCCAGCAGCCCCACTTCCGCCTATAGCACAGATACGCAGTATTTT. The full variable domain, completed using reference TRBV7-6 and TRBJ2-3, is GAGVSQSPRYKVTKRGQDVALRCDPISGHVSLYWYRQALGQGPEFLTYFNYEAQQDKSGLPNDRFSAERPEGSISTLTIQRTEQRDSAMYRCASSPTSAYSTDTQYFGPGTRLTVL.

This clonotype was observed a few times. V gene TRBV20-1 combines with J gene TRBJ2-7; D possibly corresponds to TRBD2 (6 bases). CDR3 length equals 14 residues. V was cut by 6 bases and J by 7 bases, with 22 bases left in between. Germline V lookup: CDR1 DFQATT, CDR2 SNEGSKA (reference sequence). The CDR3 here is CSAVKISGEGEQYF. CDR3 DNA sequence: TGCAGTGCAGTCAAAATTTCGGGGGAAGGTGAGCAGTACTTC.

In regard to this clonotype: A much bigger clone sits one base away, suggesting this may be a read error. The CDR3, as DNA: TGCAGTGCTAGAGACAGGAGGAACACTGAAGCTTTCTTT. As protein: CSARDRRNTEAFF. The V call is TRBV20-1, the J call TRBJ1-1; D uncertain. Trimming removed 0 bases from V and 1 base from J, with 6 bases in between. Germline V gene lookup returns CDR1 DFQATT and CDR2 SNEGSKA (reference sequence). This CDR3 spans 13 amino acids.

The rearrangement links TRBV20-1 to TRBJ2-6; 7 nucleotides align to TRBD1. V lost 6 bases and J lost 0; bases outside the gene matches: 8. This CDR3 spans 16 amino acids. Germline values: CDR1 DFQATT, CDR2 SNEGSKA (reference sequence). For the CDR3, the DNA is TGCAGTGCGACGGGACAGACCTTCTCTGGGGCCAACGTCCTGACTTTC. Translated, it gives CSATGQTFSGANVLTF.

This clonotype has just a few counts. The chain has TRBV30 and TRBJ1-5, with D possibly matching TRBD1 (5 bases). The CDR3 has 14 amino acids. The V and J ends lost 0 bases and 11 bases respectively, with 17 bases between them. Germline CDR1 GTSNPN, CDR2 SVGIG (reference sequence). The CDR3 loop is CAWSVQQGALAQHF. The CDR3 DNA follows: TGTGCCTGGAGTGTCCAACAAGGGGCTCTGGCCCAGCATTTT.

This chain links TRBV4-2 with TRBJ2-2, with 10 bases fitting TRBD2. The CDR3 loop spans 17 amino acids. CDR1 is LGHNA and CDR2 is YNFKEQ in the germline V gene. J was trimmed by 7 bases and V by 4 bases; bases with no gene match: 12. CDR3 DNA: TGTGCCAGCAGCCGGGAGGGGCTAGCGGGAGTCGGCGGGGAGCTGTTTTTT. This sequence encodes CASSREGLAGVGGELFF.

This clonotype was counted between two and nine times. The V gene is TRBV11-2, the J gene TRBJ2-1; possible D gene TRBD1, 6 bases. The CDR3 is 14 residues long. V was cut by 5 bases and J by 5 bases, with 13 bases left in between. The germline CDR1 and CDR2 sequences are SGHAT and FQNNGV. The CDR3 spells CASSLPRTDNEQFF. In DNA form, the CDR3 reads TGTGCCAGCAGCCTACCGCGGACAGACAATGAGCAGTTCTTC.

The chain has TRBV6-1 and TRBJ1-1; no definite D call. Germline lookup yields CDR1 MNHNS and CDR2 SASEGT. The V end lost 5 bases, the J end lost 1 base, and 26 bases lay between the germline ends. CDR3 size: 19 residues. This chain's CDR3 is CASSTLRTLSTLRNTEAFF. CDR3 coding DNA: TGTGCCAGCAGTACCTTGCGGACCCTCTCAACCCTCAGGAACACTGAAGCTTTCTTT.

This clonotype appeared a few times. This rearrangement joins TRBV6-1 to TRBJ2-2; D uncertain. Germline CDR1 reads MNHNS; CDR2 reads SASEGT. V dropped 9 bases and J dropped 4 bases, with 18 bases sitting between them. This CDR3 spans 15 amino acids. In DNA form, the CDR3 reads TGTGCCAGTGCCCTCATGACCTTGGGCACCGGGGAGCTGTTTTTT. Amino acid sequence: CASALMTLGTGELFF.

The chain employs TRBV2 and TRBJ2-6; the match to TRBD1 covers 10 bases. The V segment lost 8 bases and the J segment 2 bases; nucleotides outside the gene matches: 6. The CDR3 has 16 residues. CDR1 is SNHLY and CDR2 is FYNNEI in the germline V gene. The CDR3 sequence: CASGGGQGTGANVLTF. Here the CDR3 DNA reads TGTGCCAGCGGTGGGGGACAGGGGACTGGGGCCAACGTCCTGACTTTC. Using reference TRBV2 and TRBJ2-6 for the parts outside the CDR3, the full variable domain is EPEVTQTPSHQVTQMGQEVILRCVPISNHLYFYWYRQILGQKVEFLVSFYNNEISEKSEIFDDQFSVERPDGSNFTLKIRSTKLEDSAMYFCASGGGQGTGANVLTFGAGSRLTVL.

This clonotype was counted a few times. The gene calls are TRBV4-3 and TRBJ2-2, with 11 bases identical to TRBD2. The CDR3 is 17 residues long. J gave up 4 bases and V 1 base, and 5 bases lay outside the gene matches. The germline V gene encodes CDR1 LGHNA and CDR2 YSLEER. This chain's CDR3 is CASSQGLAGPSTGELFF. Here the CDR3 DNA reads TGCGCCAGCAGCCAAGGACTAGCGGGGCCCTCCACCGGGGAGCTGTTTTTT.

As for this clonotype: The CDR3 carries no conserved terminal phenylalanine or tryptophan, so it likely arises from a read error. No DNA is shown, since the ends of the CDR3 on it are uncertain; the CDR3 is the one TCRdb lists. This chain links TRBV5-4 with TRBJ2-2. From germline, CDR1 is SGHNT and CDR2 YYREEE (reference sequence). A total of 14 residues make up the CDR3, ends included. The chain's CDR3 is CASSPGQNCGELLC.

The CDR3 reads CASSLLQGAGDEQYF. Written as DNA, the CDR3 is TGTGCCAGCAGCCTACTACAGGGGGCTGGCGACGAGCAGTACTTC. The chain is built from TRBV5-6 and TRBJ2-7, with 9 bases aligning to TRBD1. Germline V gives CDR1 SGHDT, CDR2 YYEEEE. The CDR3 loop spans 15 amino acids. The junction had 10 bases not matched to a gene; V was cut back by 4 bases and J by 5 bases.

This clonotype has just a few counts. CDR3 sequence (DNA): TGTGCCAGCAGTGAATTTATAGGGATGAAGACCCAGTACTTC. This gives the protein CASSEFIGMKTQYF. The chain recombines TRBV25-1 with TRBJ2-5; D is uncertain. The CDR3 has 14 residues. The V end lost 1 base, the J end lost 6 bases, and 12 bases lay between the germline ends. Germline CDR1 reads MGHDK; CDR2 reads SYGVNS.

V and J are TRBV6-1 and TRBJ1-1; 12 bases line up with TRBD1. With V trimmed by 8 bases and J by 4 bases, 2 bases remained unmatched. This CDR3 has 13 residues. CDR1 and CDR2 from the germline V gene are MNHNS and SASEGT. The CDR3 DNA sequence: TGTGCCAGCGGGACAGGGGGCCTCACTGAAGCTTTCTTT. Protein sequence: CASGTGGLTEAFF.